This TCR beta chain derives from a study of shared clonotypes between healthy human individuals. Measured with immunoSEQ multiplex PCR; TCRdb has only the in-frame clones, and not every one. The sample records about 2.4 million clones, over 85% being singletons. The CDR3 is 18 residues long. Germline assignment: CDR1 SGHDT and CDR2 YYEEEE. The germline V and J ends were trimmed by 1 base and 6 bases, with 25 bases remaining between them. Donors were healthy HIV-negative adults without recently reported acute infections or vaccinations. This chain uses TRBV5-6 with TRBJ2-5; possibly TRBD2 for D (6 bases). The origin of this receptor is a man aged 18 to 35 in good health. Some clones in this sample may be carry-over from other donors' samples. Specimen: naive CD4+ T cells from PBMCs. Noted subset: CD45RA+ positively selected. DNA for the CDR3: TGTGCCAGCAGCTTGTTCTCAGGGTTGCCGGAAGGCGGGAAGACCCAGTACTTC. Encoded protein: CASSLFSGLPEGGKTQYF.